Listed below are T cell receptor beta chains from one sample, sequenced in a study of technical replicates of blood from a few donors. This table comes from immunoSEQ multiplex PCR, and its TCRdb copy is limited to in-frame clones, with some not included. The data contain roughly 80,000 clones, about 92% of them singletons. Sample: T cells isolated from PBMCs. These receptors were obtained from a human donor in good health. Each CDR3 is given without its conserved first and last residue.

v_gene	j_gene	CDR3aa
TRBV6-5	TRBJ2-7	ASSYSTGTETYEQY
TRBV6-5	TRBJ1-1	ASRAMNTEAF
TRBV9	TRBJ2-7	ASSPHWQGSYEQY
TRBV28	TRBJ1-2	ASSLNRGKGYGYT
TRBV28	TRBJ2-7	ASSLPTTTHEQY
TRBV4-3	TRBJ1-1	ASSPGTDEAF
TRBV23-1	TRBJ1-5	ASSQDRFGQPQH
TRBV13	TRBJ2-1	ASGTSIYNEQF
TRBV4-3	TRBJ1-1	ASSQSTEAF
TRBV5-1	TRBJ2-1	ASSLEGTGSYNEQF
TRBV4-1	TRBJ2-5	ASSQRLAEVKETQY
TRBV6-5	TRBJ1-2	ASTNFGTDYGYT
TRBV27	TRBJ1-5	ASSTGQGYQPQH
TRBV25-1	TRBJ2-1	ASTTGVYEQF
TRBV10-2	TRBJ2-5	ASSEHSRETQY
TRBV27	TRBJ1-3	ASSLYGRNTIY
TRBV5-1	TRBJ2-2	ASSLAGGGSMVGELF
TRBV19	TRBJ2-7	ASTTSGSGAYEQY
TRBV11-3	TRBJ2-7	ASSFTTGLRGYEQY
TRBV6-6	TRBJ1-1	ASSYHGGNTEAF
TRBV9	TRBJ2-3	ASSVVGSGDTQY